This T cell receptor (beta chain) stems from a study of preoperative IRX-2 immunotherapy in early breast cancer. In germline, CDR1 is SGHNT, CDR2 YENEEA. The CDR3 contains 15 residues. V lost 2 bases and J lost 3; bases outside the gene matches: 4. Data came from immunoSEQ multiplex PCR; TCRdb stores just in-frame clones and leaves some out. The data hold roughly 93,000 clones, with roughly 90% observed a single time. Sample treatment: preoperative locoregional IRX-2 cytokine immunotherapy. Preoperative locoregional IRX-2 cytokine immunotherapy was tested in the phase Ib source study. The clonotype was recovered from a human donor with breast cancer. This sample comprised tumor tissue, obtained after IRX-2 immunotherapy. The genes are TRBV11-3 and TRBJ2-7; the match to TRBD1 covers 10 bases. In DNA form, the CDR3 reads TGTGCCAGCAGCTTAAGGGGACAGGGGATCTACGAGCAGTACTTC. This translates into CASSLRGQGIYEQYF.